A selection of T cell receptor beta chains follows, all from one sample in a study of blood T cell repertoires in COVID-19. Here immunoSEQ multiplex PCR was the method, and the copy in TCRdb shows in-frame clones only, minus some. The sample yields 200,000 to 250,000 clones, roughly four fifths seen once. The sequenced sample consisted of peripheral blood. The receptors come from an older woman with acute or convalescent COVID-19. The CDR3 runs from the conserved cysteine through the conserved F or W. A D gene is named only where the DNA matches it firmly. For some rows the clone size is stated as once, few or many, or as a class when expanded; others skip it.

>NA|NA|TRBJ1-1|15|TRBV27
CASSTSGTTNTEAFF
TGTGCCAGCAGTACTTCCGGGACAACGAACACTGAAGCTTTCTTT
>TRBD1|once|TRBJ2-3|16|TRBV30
CAWYLPGGAGTDTQYF
TGTGCCTGGTACCTCCCAGGGGGCGCTGGCACAGATACGCAGTATTTT
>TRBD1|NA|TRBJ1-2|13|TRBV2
CASSQTGGLGYTF
TGTGCCAGCAGTCAGACAGGGGGATTAGGCTACACCTTC
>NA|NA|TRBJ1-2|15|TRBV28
CASIPQGRGSYGYTF
TGTGCCAGCATCCCACAGGGCCGAGGTAGCTATGGCTACACCTTC
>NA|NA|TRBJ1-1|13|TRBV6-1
CASSDREGTEAFF
TGTGCCAGCAGTGACAGGGAGGGCACTGAAGCTTTCTTT
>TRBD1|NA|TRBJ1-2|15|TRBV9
CASRVTGQGLLGYTF
TGTGCCAGCAGAGTAACGGGACAGGGGCTCTTAGGCTACACCTTC
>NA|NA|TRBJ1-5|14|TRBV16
CASSQAGLKQPQHF
TGTGCCAGCAGCCAAGCTGGGCTTAAACAGCCCCAGCATTTT
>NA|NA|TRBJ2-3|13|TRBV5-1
CASSARVTDTQYF
TGCGCCAGCAGTGCCCGGGTCACAGATACGCAGTATTTT
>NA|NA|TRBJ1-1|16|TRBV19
CASSTQGRVMNTEAFF
TGTGCCAGTAGTACACAGGGACGGGTCATGAACACTGAAGCTTTCTTT
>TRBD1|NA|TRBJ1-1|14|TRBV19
CASSTTGGPSRAFF
TGTGCCAGTAGTACGACAGGGGGCCCTTCGCGAGCTTTCTTT
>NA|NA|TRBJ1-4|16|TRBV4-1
CASSQLTGLDAEKLFF
TGCGCCAGCAGCCAACTTACAGGGTTAGACGCTGAAAAACTGTTTTTT
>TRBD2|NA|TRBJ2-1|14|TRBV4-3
CASSQEELAGGQFF
TGCGCCAGCAGCCAAGAGGAACTAGCGGGGGGGCAGTTCTTC
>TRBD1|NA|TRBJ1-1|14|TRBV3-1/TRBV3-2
CASSGTVLNTEAFF
TGTGCCAGCAGCGGGACAGTCCTGAACACTGAAGCTTTCTTT
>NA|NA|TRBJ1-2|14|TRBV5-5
CASSLAEGLPGYTF
TGTGCCAGCAGCTTGGCCGAGGGTTTACCCGGCTACACCTTC
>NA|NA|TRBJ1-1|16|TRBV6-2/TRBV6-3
CASSNHRVLVNTEAFF
TGTGCCAGCAGTAACCACAGGGTTCTCGTGAACACTGAAGCTTTCTTT
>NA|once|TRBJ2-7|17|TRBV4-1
CASSLTPPRDIPYEQYF
TGCGCCAGCAGCCTGACACCCCCCCGGGACATACCATACGAGCAGTACTTC
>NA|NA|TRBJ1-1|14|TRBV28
CASSRRGKNTEAFF
TGTGCCAGCAGTAGAAGGGGGAAGAACACTGAAGCTTTCTTT
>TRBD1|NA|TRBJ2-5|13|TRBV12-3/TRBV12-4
CASRRTGVETQYF
TGTGCCAGCAGACGTACAGGGGTTGAGACCCAGTACTTC
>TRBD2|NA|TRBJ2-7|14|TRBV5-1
CASSGLAGEYEQYF
TGCGCCAGCTCAGGACTAGCGGGGGAGTACGAGCAGTACTTC
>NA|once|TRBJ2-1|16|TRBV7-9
CASSPPGQGTYNEQFF
TGTGCCAGCAGCCCACCAGGCCAGGGGACCTACAATGAGCAGTTCTTC
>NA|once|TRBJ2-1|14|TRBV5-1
CASSLGASGNEQFF
TGCGCCAGCAGCTTGGGCGCCTCGGGAAATGAGCAGTTCTTC
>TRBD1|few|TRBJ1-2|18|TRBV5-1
CASSRTGADALSNYGYTF
TGCGCCAGCAGCCGGACAGGGGCTGACGCACTATCTAACTATGGCTACACCTTC
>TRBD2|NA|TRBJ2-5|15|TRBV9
CASSDRGLAGETQYF
TGTGCCAGCAGCGACCGGGGACTAGCTGGGGAGACCCAGTACTTC
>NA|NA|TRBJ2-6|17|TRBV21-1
CASSNPPGTTGANVLTF
TGTGCCAGCAGCAATCCCCCAGGAACCACTGGGGCCAACGTCCTGACTTTC
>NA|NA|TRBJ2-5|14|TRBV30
CAWMSLGAGETQYF
TGTGCCTGGATGTCCCTGGGGGCAGGGGAGACCCAGTACTTC
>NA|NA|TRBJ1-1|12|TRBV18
CASSPGDTEAFF
TGTGCCAGCTCACCAGGAGATACTGAAGCTTTCTTT
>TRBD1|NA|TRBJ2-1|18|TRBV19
CASSILRPGQGLWIEQFF
TGTGCCAGTAGTATACTACGCCCAGGACAGGGACTTTGGATTGAGCAGTTCTTC
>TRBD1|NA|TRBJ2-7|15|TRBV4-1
CASSQVRDRVYEQYF
TGCGCCAGCAGCCAAGTCAGGGACAGGGTCTACGAGCAGTACTTC
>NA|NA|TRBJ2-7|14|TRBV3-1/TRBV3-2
CASSQEPREYEQYF
TGTGCCAGCAGCCAAGAGCCACGGGAATACGAGCAGTACTTC
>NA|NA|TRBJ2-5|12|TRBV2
CASSFPGETQYF
TGTGCCAGCAGTTTTCCGGGAGAGACCCAGTACTTC
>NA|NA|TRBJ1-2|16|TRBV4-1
CASSQDVALGQSGYTF
TGCGCCAGCAGCCAAGATGTGGCTCTTGGGCAATCCGGCTACACCTTC
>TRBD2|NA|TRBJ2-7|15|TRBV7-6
CASSLGSGGSYEQYF
TGTGCCAGCAGCTTAGGGAGCGGGGGCTCCTACGAGCAGTACTTC
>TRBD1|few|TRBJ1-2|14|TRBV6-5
CASSRQGGAYGYTF
TGTGCCAGCAGCAGACAGGGGGGGGCCTATGGCTACACCTTC
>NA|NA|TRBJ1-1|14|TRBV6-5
CASSYNRGNTEAFF
TGTGCCAGCAGCTATAACCGGGGGAACACTGAAGCTTTCTTT
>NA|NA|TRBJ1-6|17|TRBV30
CAWSEDFRTGLHSPLHF
TGTGCCTGGAGTGAAGATTTTCGAACAGGGCTTCATTCACCCCTCCACTTT
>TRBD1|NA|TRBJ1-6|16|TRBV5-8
CASSAGQTGLVPPLHF
TGTGCCAGCAGCGCGGGACAGACTGGATTGGTACCTCCCCTCCACTTT
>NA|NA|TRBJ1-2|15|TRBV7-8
CASSLGGGARNGYTF
TGTGCCAGCAGCTTAGGGGGGGGCGCAAGGAATGGCTACACCTTC
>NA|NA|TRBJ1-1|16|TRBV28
CASSSPSPGLGTEAFF
TGTGCCAGCAGTTCCCCCAGTCCGGGGTTGGGCACTGAAGCTTTCTTT
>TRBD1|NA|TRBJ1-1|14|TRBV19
CASSIRRQGTEAFF
TGTGCCAGTAGTATTCGGAGACAGGGAACTGAAGCTTTCTTT
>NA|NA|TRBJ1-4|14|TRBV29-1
CSGRTGNSREKLFF
TGCAGCGGACGAACAGGGAACTCGAGGGAAAAACTGTTTTTT
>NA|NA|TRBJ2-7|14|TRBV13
CASSPTGQAYEQYF
TGTGCCAGCAGCCCCACGGGACAAGCCTACGAGCAGTACTTC